This is a list of T cell receptor beta chains from one sample in a study of PD-1 blockade in classical Hodgkin lymphoma. Clones were sequenced by immunoSEQ multiplex PCR, and TCRdb holds only the in-frame ones, with some missing. The sample holds some 93,000 clones, around 90% seen once. The sequenced sample was peripheral blood mononuclear cells (PBMCs), obtained at baseline. The receptors derive from a human donor with classical Hodgkin lymphoma. The CDR3 runs from the conserved cysteine through the conserved F or W. A D gene is named only where the DNA matches it firmly. Clone size is stated in some rows and not others, as once, few, many or a class when expanded.

13	-	TRBV7-9	TRBJ1-4	-	TGTGCCAGCAGCCCCCGCGGGCATGAAAAACTGTTTTTT	CASSPRGHEKLFF
15	-	TRBV11-3	TRBJ1-3	once	TGTGCCAGCAGCCCGACGGGTACCTCTGGAAACACCATATATTTT	CASSPTGTSGNTIYF
13	TRBD2	TRBV6-6	TRBJ2-7	-	TGTGCCAGCAGTCTAGCGGGCTCCTACGAGCAGTACTTC	CASSLAGSYEQYF
17	-	TRBV27	TRBJ1-5	-	TGTGCCAGCAGTTCCACCTCGGGACCTCGTCGCGGACAGCCCCAGCATTTT	CASSSTSGPRRGQPQHF
16	-	TRBV19	TRBJ1-4	-	TGTGCCAGCAAGTTAACCGGCACAAACCGGGGTGAAAAACTGTTTTTT	CASKLTGTNRGEKLFF
14	TRBD2	TRBV28	TRBJ2-3	-	TGTGCCAGCAATCTTGCGGGAGGCACAGATACGCAGTATTTT	CASNLAGGTDTQYF
14	-	TRBV6-4	TRBJ2-2	-	TGTGCCAGCAGTGACCTTGGGCGGGCCGGGGAGCTGTTTTTT	CASSDLGRAGELFF
14	TRBD1	TRBV4-1	TRBJ2-7	-	TGCGCCAGCAGCCAAAGACAGGGACCCTACGAGCAGTACTTC	CASSQRQGPYEQYF
13	TRBD1	TRBV30	TRBJ1-2	-	TGTGCCTGGATGACAGGGGGCTACTATGGCTACACCTTC	CAWMTGGYYGYTF
13	TRBD2	TRBV7-3	TRBJ2-1	-	TGTGCCAGCAGTAGGACTAGCCAGTATGAGCAGTTCTTC	CASSRTSQYEQFF
15	TRBD1	TRBV7-8	TRBJ2-7	-	TGTGCCAGCAGCCCAGAGACAGGGGGCTCCTACGAGCAGTACTTC	CASSPETGGSYEQYF
14	-	TRBV19	TRBJ2-1	-	TGTGCCAGTAGTATAAGTTGGGAATACAATGAGCAGTTCTTC	CASSISWEYNEQFF
15	-	TRBV28	TRBJ2-6	-	TGTGCCAGCAGTTTGTCCCTCTCTGGGGCCAACGTCCTGACTTTC	CASSLSLSGANVLTF
16	-	TRBV7-9	TRBJ2-7	-	TGTGCCAGCAGCTTAGCCTTTAGCCAGGCGGCCTACGAGCAGTACTTC	CASSLAFSQAAYEQYF
15	-	TRBV2	TRBJ2-7	few	TGTGCCAGCAGTGAAGGCGGCGGAAGGTCCTACGAGCAGTACTTC	CASSEGGGRSYEQYF
15	TRBD1	TRBV10-3	TRBJ2-1	-	TGTGCCATCAGTGACAGACAGGGGGGAGACAATGAGCAGTTCTTC	CAISDRQGGDNEQFF
14	-	TRBV29-1	TRBJ2-3	-	TGCAGCGTTGAAAGAGGACAGTCTCTTGGTACGCAGTATTTT	CSVERGQSLGTQYF
15	-	TRBV9	TRBJ1-4	-	TGTGCCAGCAGCTCTAACCCGGGAACTAATGAAAAACTGTTTTTT	CASSSNPGTNEKLFF
15	TRBD2	TRBV6-5	TRBJ2-7	-	TGTGCCAGCAGTTACGGGCGGGAGCCGACCTACGAGCAGTACTTC	CASSYGREPTYEQYF
14	-	TRBV6-1	TRBJ2-1	-	TGTGCCAGCAGTGAAACCAGGGGTGAGAATGAGCAGTTCTTC	CASSETRGENEQFF
17	TRBD2	TRBV11-2	TRBJ2-1	-	TGTGCCAGCAGCTTAGGTTTTAGCGGGATATACTACAATGAGCAGTTCTTC	CASSLGFSGIYYNEQFF
14	TRBD2	TRBV28	TRBJ2-1	-	TGTGCCAGCAGTTTAGCCACTAGCGGGAGAAGGGAGTTCTTC	CASSLATSGRREFF
15	-	TRBV25-1	TRBJ2-1	-	TGTGCCAGCAGTGAATACCCGCCGCCGAACAATGAGCAGTTCTTC	CASSEYPPPNNEQFF
12	-	TRBV5-1	TRBJ2-7	once	TGCGCCAGCAGCTTGGAGGTTTCGAGGCAGTACTTC	CASSLEVSRQYF